One sample yielded the 17 T cell receptor beta chains listed below, sequenced in a study of OX40 agonist ivuxolimab in advanced cancers. TCRdb's copy holds only in-frame clones and misses some; the assay was immunoSEQ multiplex PCR. The table has about 44,000 clones, about 94% seen once. Material: CD4+ or CD8+ T cells sorted from blood, obtained in a trial of the OX40 agonist ivuxolimab. The receptors derive from an adult with an advanced solid tumor such as melanoma, head and neck, liver or kidney cancer.

The chain has TRBV6-1 and TRBJ2-1; 9 nucleotides match TRBD1. From germline, CDR1 is MNHNS and CDR2 SASEGT. This CDR3 comprises 14 residues. The ends lost 8 bases at V and 8 bases at J; junction bases unmatched: 10. The DNA for the CDR3 is TGTGCCAGCCGGGGGGACAGGGAAGTCCATGAGCAGTTCTTC. Its translation: CASRGDREVHEQFF.

V and J are TRBV9 and TRBJ2-3, with TRBD2 identical over 8 bases. V lost 4 bases, J lost 0 bases, and 10 bases stayed unmatched. CDR1 and CDR2 (germline): SGDLS, YYNGEE. This CDR3 is 17 amino acids long. The CDR3 coding sequence is TGTGCCAGCAGCCCCGCCCAGCGGGAGATTAGCACAGATACGCAGTATTTT. This translates into CASSPAQREISTDTQYF. Full variable domain (outside the CDR3, taken from reference TRBV9 and TRBJ2-3): DSGVTQTPKHLITATGQRVTLRCSPRSGDLSVYWYQQSLDQGLQFLIQYYNGEERAKGNILERFSAQQFPDLHSELNLSSLELGDSALYFCASSPAQREISTDTQYFGPGTRLTVL.

V usage is TRBV7-6 and J usage is TRBJ2-1; 8 bases match TRBD2. Trimming removed 7 bases from V and 4 bases from J; junction bases left unmatched: 3. The CDR3 runs to 13 residues. The germline CDR1 and CDR2 sequences are SGHVS and FNYEAQ. In DNA form, the CDR3 reads TGTGCCAGCACGACTAGCGATTACAATGAGCAGTTCTTC. This translates into CASTTSDYNEQFF.

This clone showed up just once. The genes are TRBV4-1 and TRBJ1-4, with TRBD1 matching 7 bases. The ends lost 1 base at V and 8 bases at J; junction bases unmatched: 10. CDR1 and CDR2 (germline): MGHRA, YSYEKL. The CDR3 has 16 amino acids. CDR3 bases: TGCGCCAGCAGCCAAGCCCAAAGGGGGCCCGGAGAAAAACTGTTTTTT. Protein: CASSQAQRGPGEKLFF.

The genes are TRBV19 and TRBJ2-7; a possible D gene is TRBD2 (5 bases). Germline-derived CDR1 and CDR2 are LNHDA and SQIVND (reference sequence). Trimming removed 5 bases at V and 1 base at J, with 12 bases between. The CDR3 loop spans 14 amino acids. This chain's CDR3 is CASSPAPGSYEQYF. DNA of the CDR3: TGTGCCAGTAGTCCGGCGCCGGGGTCCTACGAGCAGTACTTC. Full variable domain (rest looked up from reference TRBV19 and TRBJ2-7): DGGITQSPKYLFRKEGQNVTLSCEQNLNHDAMYWYRQDPGQGLRLIYYSQIVNDFQKGDIAEGYSVSREKKESFPLTVTSAQKNPTAFYLCASSPAPGSYEQYFGPGTRLTVT.

This chain connects TRBV15 to TRBJ2-2, with no clear D. The germline V gene has CDR1 LNHNV and CDR2 YYDKDF (reference sequence). The length of the CDR3 is 15 residues. The V gene lost 0 bases and the J gene lost 1 base, with 6 bases spanning the gap. This CDR3 reads CATSRDRENTGELFF. In DNA form, the CDR3 reads TGTGCCACCAGCAGAGATCGCGAGAACACCGGGGAGCTGTTTTTT.

V gene TRBV30 combines with J gene TRBJ2-5, with D perhaps given as TRBD1 or TRBD2 (6 bases each). The CDR3 totals 14 residues. V was pared by 0 bases and J by 5 bases, with 13 bases between. Germline CDR1 is GTSNPN and CDR2 is SVGIG (reference sequence). The CDR3 region has the DNA TGTGCCTGGAGTGTAGGGGTAGGGGGGGAGACCCAGTACTTC. It codes for CAWSVGVGGETQYF.

The count of this clone is one. The CDR3 DNA reads as TGCGCCAGCAGCCAAGACTACGAGACAAGGGTTCTCTACGAGCAGTACTTC. It yields the protein CASSQDYETRVLYEQYF. V usage is TRBV4-3 and J usage is TRBJ2-7, with unresolved D. Germline loops: CDR1 LGHNA, CDR2 YSLEER. Trimming left V 0 bases short and J 3 bases short, with 18 bases between. The length of the CDR3 is 17 residues.

This chain uses TRBV4-1 with TRBJ2-1; 9 nucleotides match TRBD1. The CDR3 has 16 residues. V was pared by 0 bases and J by 9 bases, with 9 bases of the junction left unmatched. Germline loops: CDR1 MGHRA, CDR2 YSYEKL. The CDR3 sequence: CASSQDGTGYVGEQFF. The CDR3 bases are TGCGCCAGCAGCCAAGATGGGACAGGGTACGTTGGTGAGCAGTTCTTC.

V usage is TRBV5-8 and J usage is TRBJ2-5; unclear D gene. V shed 0 bases and J shed 2 bases, with 17 bases lying between them. This CDR3 comprises 17 residues. Germline V gene lookup returns CDR1 SGHTS and CDR2 YDEGEE. The CDR3 region has the DNA TGTGCCAGCAGCTTGGCCTTAGGTCTGGGCCAACAAGAGACCCAGTACTTC. Protein sequence: CASSLALGLGQQETQYF.

This rearrangement joins TRBV11-2 to TRBJ2-7; 10 nucleotides match TRBD1. Losses at the gene ends were 7 bases for V and 5 bases for J; bases not matched to a gene: 14. Germline lookup yields CDR1 SGHAT and CDR2 FQNNGV. The CDR3 is made up of 16 amino acids. Here the CDR3 reads CASTPRRGTGVHEQYF. CDR3 bases: TGTGCCAGCACCCCCCGGCGAGGGACAGGGGTCCACGAGCAGTACTTC.

The chain couples TRBV4-2 to TRBJ1-2, with D unresolved. This CDR3 has 15 residues. Germline CDR1 reads LGHNA; CDR2 reads YNFKEQ. The V end was cut by 0 bases, the J end by 3 bases, with 11 bases between. CDR3 sequence: CASSQEGTSYYGYTF. In DNA, the CDR3 is TGTGCCAGCAGCCAAGAAGGAACCTCTTACTATGGCTACACCTTC.

This chain joins TRBV7-9 and TRBJ2-1; no definite D call. Trimming removed 10 bases from V and 8 bases from J, with 18 bases in between. The CDR3 length is 13 residues. Germline assignment: CDR1 SEHNR and CDR2 FQNEAQ (reference sequence). The CDR3 loop is CATSSLDRDEQFF. The CDR3 DNA follows: TGTGCCACCTCCAGCTTAGATCGGGATGAGCAGTTCTTC.

Only one count was recorded for this clone. The junction differs from germline at one of its ends, possibly a read error. Other DNA sequences within the sample encode an identical CDR3. The J gene is TRBJ1-5, the V gene TRBV7-6; 10 nucleotides line up with TRBD1. CDR1 and CDR2 (germline): SGHVS, FNYEAQ. The CDR3 length is 15 residues. The CDR3 sequence is CASSLDRGPNQPQHF. CDR3 sequence (DNA): TGCGCCAGCAGCTTAGACAGGGGGCCTAATCAGCCCCAGCATTTT.

V gene TRBV9 combines with J gene TRBJ2-1; weak D call: TRBD2 (5 bases). From germline, CDR1 is SGDLS and CDR2 YYNGEE. V lost 2 bases to trimming and J lost 0 bases, with 12 bases between them. The CDR3 contains 16 residues. Here the CDR3 DNA reads TGTGCCAGCAGCGTGGTGCCGGGGAGCTCCTACAATGAGCAGTTCTTC. As protein: CASSVVPGSSYNEQFF.

The CDR3: CSGRTRNEQYF. The CDR3 DNA is TGCAGTGGGAGGACTAGAAACGAGCAGTACTTC. The chain uses TRBV20-1 and TRBJ2-7, with 7 bases lining up with TRBD2. Germline CDR1 DFQATT, CDR2 SNEGSKA (reference sequence). The CDR3 runs to 11 residues. The junction had 5 bases not matched to a gene; V was cut back by 7 bases and J by 5 bases.

The chain has TRBV7-6 and TRBJ2-5; a possible D gene is TRBD1 (5 bases). Germline CDR1 is SGHVS and CDR2 is FNYEAQ. The CDR3 extends over 12 amino acids. V gave up 2 bases and J gave up 5 bases, with 6 bases separating them. The CDR3 here is CASSLSGETQYF. CDR3 coding DNA: TGTGCCAGCAGCTTATCAGGGGAGACCCAGTACTTC.